Following are 10 T cell receptor beta chains from one sample sequenced in a study of blood T cell repertoires in COVID-19. This table comes from immunoSEQ multiplex PCR, and its TCRdb copy is limited to in-frame clones, with some not included. Here the sample spans some 240,000 clones, roughly 83% being singletons. The sequenced sample consisted of peripheral blood. The receptors stem from a woman of 80 years or more with acute or convalescent COVID-19.

J is TRBJ1-1 and V is TRBV2; no definite D call. V shed 6 bases and J shed 1 base, with 18 bases lying between them. CDR1 is SNHLY and CDR2 is FYNNEI in the germline V gene. The CDR3 runs to 16 residues. In DNA form, the CDR3 reads TGTGCCAGCAGCCTGTCCTTGGGAGGGTCGAACACTGAAGCTTTCTTT. Translated: CASSLSLGGSNTEAFF.

This rearrangement joins TRBV6-6 to TRBJ1-5, with 10 bases lining up with TRBD1. Unmatched junction bases numbered 5, after V lost 6 bases and J lost 3 bases. Germline CDR1 and CDR2: MNHNY and SVGAGI (reference sequence). The CDR3 runs to 15 residues. The CDR3 spells CASSSGTGVNQPQHF. The DNA for the CDR3 is TGTGCCAGCAGCTCCGGGACAGGGGTCAATCAGCCCCAGCATTTT.

The V call is TRBV28, the J call TRBJ2-5, with TRBD2 identical over 11 bases. Losses at the gene ends were 2 bases for V and 12 bases for J; bases not matched to a gene: 11. The CDR3 totals 15 residues. Germline loops: CDR1 MDHEN, CDR2 SYDVKM. In DNA, the CDR3 is TGTGCCAGCAGTTTAGCAAGGACTAGCGGGTCCCGTGAGTACTTC. Translation: CASSLARTSGSREYF. Full variable domain (missing parts from reference TRBV28 and TRBJ2-5): DVKVTQSSRYLVKRTGEKVFLECVQDMDHENMFWYRQDPGLGLRLIYFSYDVKMKEKGDIPEGYSVSREKKERFSLILESASTNQTSMYLCASSLARTSGSREYFGPGTRLLVL.

The V and J genes are TRBV7-2 and TRBJ1-1, with D hard to call. CDR1 and CDR2 (germline): SGHTA, FQGNSA. The CDR3 length is 13 residues. Trimming pared 2 bases from V and 8 bases from J, leaving 12 bases between. In nucleotides, the CDR3 is TGTGCCAGCAGCTTACCCAGAGACAAAGAAGCTTTCTTT. It translates to CASSLPRDKEAFF.

This chain uses TRBV2 with TRBJ2-3, with TRBD2 identical over 10 bases. This CDR3 comprises 14 residues. V was pared by 5 bases and J by 11 bases, with 10 bases of the junction left unmatched. CDR1 is SNHLY and CDR2 is FYNNEI in the germline V gene. The CDR3 region is CASSSSGGPPRQYF. For the CDR3, the DNA is TGTGCCAGCAGTTCTAGCGGGGGCCCGCCGCGGCAGTATTTT.

On this clone: At one of its ends the junction is not consistent with the germline gene, which may arise from a read error. The rearrangement joins TRBV7-7 to TRBJ1-2; TRBD1 aligns across 10 bases. The CDR3 totals 15 residues. Germline CDR1 and CDR2: SSHAT and FNYEAQ (reference sequence). Written as DNA, the CDR3 is TGTGCTAGCAGCATAGGGACAGGGGAGAGGTATGGCTACACCTTC. Residues: CASSIGTGERYGYTF.

The chain links TRBV18 to TRBJ1-4; unclear D gene. CDR3 length: 15 residues. V was cut by 8 bases and J by 7 bases, with 20 bases left in between. The V gene's germline CDR1 is KGHSH and CDR2 LQKENI. The CDR3 reads CASLKSWAPAEKLFF. In DNA, the CDR3 is TGTGCCAGCCTAAAGTCCTGGGCGCCGGCTGAAAAACTGTTTTTT.

The chain combines TRBV29-1 with TRBJ2-1, with 8 positions matching TRBD1. Losses at the gene ends were 6 bases for V and 6 bases for J; bases not matched to a gene: 10. The CDR3 loop spans 14 amino acids. Germline assignment: CDR1 SQVTM and CDR2 ANQGSEA. As DNA, the CDR3 is TGCAGCGTCAAAGGACAGGGAATTTTCAATGAGCAGTTCTTC. Encoded protein: CSVKGQGIFNEQFF.

The V and J genes are TRBV30 and TRBJ1-5, with 9 bases fitting TRBD1. With 0 bases clipped from V and 3 bases from J, the junction kept 6 bases outside the gene matches. This CDR3 comprises 16 residues. The germline CDR1 and CDR2 sequences are GTSNPN and SVGIG (reference sequence). DNA of the CDR3: TGTGCCTGGAGTGTTCGGACAGGGGCCTTCAATCAGCCCCAGCATTTT. This sequence encodes CAWSVRTGAFNQPQHF.

The chain joins TRBV28 to TRBJ1-1; 7 nucleotides align to TRBD1. V was clipped by 8 bases and J by 8 bases; unmatched bases: 17. Germline loops: CDR1 MDHEN, CDR2 SYDVKM. This CDR3 contains 15 residues. CDR3 sequence: CASPPHTGDPGEAFF. As DNA, the CDR3 is TGTGCCAGCCCGCCTCATACAGGGGACCCCGGAGAAGCTTTCTTT.